One TCR beta chain is described in this entry. Its antigen is currently unknown. This record belongs to a study of vaccination effects on CD4 cells after COVID-19. The CDR3 is 17 amino acids. Germline V CDR1 and CDR2: KGHSH, LQKENI. Trimming cost V 2 bases and J 0 bases; bases outside gene matches: 9. Culture proceeded for roughly ten days, and CD4+ T cells were then isolated. SARS-CoV-2 infection was confirmed by PCR in the person between March and December 2020. Vaccination of participants consisted of two doses of either the BNT162b2 or mRNA-1273 vaccine. Sequencing was performed with immunoSEQ multiplex PCR; in TCRdb, only in-frame clones are kept and a portion is missing. The sample holds over 35,000 clones, over 65% seen once.

Sequenced here: CD4+ T cells from PBMCs cultured without peptide, sampled after COVID-19 vaccination. J is TRBJ2-7 and V is TRBV18, with 8 bases matching TRBD1. This receptor was taken from a human donor who had a prior SARS-CoV-2 infection. CDR3 bases: TGTGCCAGCTCACCAACCCCGGGACAGGTTAACTCCTACGAGCAGTACTTC. It specifies CASSPTPGQVNSYEQYF.